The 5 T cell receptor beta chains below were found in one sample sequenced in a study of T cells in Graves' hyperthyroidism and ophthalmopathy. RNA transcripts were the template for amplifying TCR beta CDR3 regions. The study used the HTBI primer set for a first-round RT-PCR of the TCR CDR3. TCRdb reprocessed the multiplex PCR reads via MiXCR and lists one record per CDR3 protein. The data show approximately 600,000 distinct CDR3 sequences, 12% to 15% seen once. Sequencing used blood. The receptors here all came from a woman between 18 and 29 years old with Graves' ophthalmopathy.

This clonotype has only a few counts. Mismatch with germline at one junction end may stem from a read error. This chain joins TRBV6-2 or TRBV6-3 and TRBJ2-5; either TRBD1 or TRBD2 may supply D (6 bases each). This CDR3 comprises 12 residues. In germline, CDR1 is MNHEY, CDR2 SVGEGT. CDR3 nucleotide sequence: TGTGCCAGCCGAGGAGGGGGAGAGATCCAGTACTTC. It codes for CASRGGGEIQYF.

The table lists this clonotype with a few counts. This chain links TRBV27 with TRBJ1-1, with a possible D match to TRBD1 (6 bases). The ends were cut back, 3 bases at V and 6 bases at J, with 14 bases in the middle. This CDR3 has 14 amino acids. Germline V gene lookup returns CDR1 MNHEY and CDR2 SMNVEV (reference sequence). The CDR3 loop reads CASSFRVGAPEAFF. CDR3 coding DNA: TGTGCCAGCAGTTTTCGAGTGGGGGCTCCTGAAGCTTTCTTT.

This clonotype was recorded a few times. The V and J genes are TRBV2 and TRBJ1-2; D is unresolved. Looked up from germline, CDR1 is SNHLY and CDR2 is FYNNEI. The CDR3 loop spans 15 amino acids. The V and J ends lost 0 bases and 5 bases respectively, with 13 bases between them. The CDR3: CASSEAKGRRYGYTF. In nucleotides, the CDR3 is TGTGCCAGCAGTGAAGCAAAAGGGCGTCGATATGGCTACACCTTC.

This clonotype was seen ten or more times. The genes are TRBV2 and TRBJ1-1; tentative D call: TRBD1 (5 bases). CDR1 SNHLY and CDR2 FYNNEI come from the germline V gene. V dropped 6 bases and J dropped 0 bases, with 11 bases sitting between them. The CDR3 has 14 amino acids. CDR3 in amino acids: CASRRDLMNTEAFF. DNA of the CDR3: TGTGCCAGCAGGAGGGACTTAATGAACACTGAAGCTTTCTTT.

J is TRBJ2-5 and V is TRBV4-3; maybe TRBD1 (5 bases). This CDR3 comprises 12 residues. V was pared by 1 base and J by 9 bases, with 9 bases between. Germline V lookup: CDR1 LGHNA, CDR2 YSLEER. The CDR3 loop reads CASSQGVGAQYF. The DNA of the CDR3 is TGCGCCAGCAGCCAAGGAGTAGGGGCCCAGTACTTC.